The 25 T cell receptor beta chains below all came from one sample that was sequenced in a study of shared clonotypes between healthy human individuals. The naive CD8 fraction comprised CD45RO-negative cells positively selected for CCR7 and excluded terminally differentiated effector memory CD45RA+ cells. The protocol was immunoSEQ multiplex PCR, while the TCRdb copy is restricted to in-frame clones and leaves out a portion. The sample has 550,000 to 750,000 clones, 95% seen once. Sequences were obtained from naive CD8+ T cells sorted from blood. Every receptor here comes from a woman aged 25-40 years in good health.

The chain couples TRBV18 to TRBJ2-3, with 13 bases fitting TRBD2. The V gene's germline CDR1 is KGHSH and CDR2 LQKENI. J lost 0 bases, V lost 3 bases, and 6 bases had no gene match. The CDR3 consists of 18 residues. The chain's CDR3 is CASSPELAGGSSTDTQYF. The CDR3 DNA follows: TGTGCCAGCTCACCCGAACTAGCGGGAGGGAGTAGCACAGATACGCAGTATTTT.

This chain uses TRBV28 with TRBJ1-2, with 8 nucleotides matching TRBD1. The junction had 13 bases not matched to a gene; V was cut back by 3 bases and J by 4 bases. There are 17 residues in the CDR3. The germline CDR1 and CDR2 sequences are MDHEN and SYDVKM. In DNA form, the CDR3 reads TGTGCCAGCAGTTTTCGTGTCAGGGGGCAGGTAAGCTATGGCTACACCTTC. Its translation: CASSFRVRGQVSYGYTF.

The CDR3 protein is CASGGTSYEQYF. CDR3 DNA sequence: TGTGCCAGTGGAGGCACTTCCTACGAGCAGTACTTC. This chain connects TRBV9 to TRBJ2-7, with a weak D call TRBD2 (5 bases). CDR3 size: 12 residues. Trimming removed 8 bases from V and 1 base from J, with 10 bases in between. CDR1 is SGDLS, CDR2 YYNGEE, per germline. Combining the CDR3 with reference TRBV9 and TRBJ2-7 gives the whole variable domain DSGVTQTPKHLITATGQRVTLRCSPRSGDLSVYWYQQSLDQGLQFLIQYYNGEERAKGNILERFSAQQFPDLHSELNLSSLELGDSALYFCASGGTSYEQYFGPGTRLTVT.

V is TRBV4-1 and J is TRBJ1-5, with 9 nucleotides matching TRBD1. Germline-derived CDR1 and CDR2 are MGHRA and YSYEKL. The CDR3 covers 16 residues. V shed 6 bases and J 0 bases; nucleotides not matched to a gene: 6. CDR3: CASRPTGGYSNQPQHF. The CDR3 DNA sequence: TGCGCCAGCAGACCTACAGGGGGCTATAGCAATCAGCCCCAGCATTTT.

CDR3 DNA sequence: TGTGCCAGCAGGCGGACTAGCGGGAGTTATACGCAGTATTTT. Its protein is CASRRTSGSYTQYF. The chain recombines TRBV28 with TRBJ2-3; TRBD2 agrees at 13 bases. J was trimmed by 7 bases and V by 6 bases; bases with no gene match: 4. CDR1 is MDHEN, CDR2 SYDVKM, per germline. The CDR3 has 14 amino acids.

On this clone: The same CDR3 is also encoded by other DNA sequences in this sample. The chain has TRBV6-5 and TRBJ2-3; tentatively, D is TRBD1 (5 bases). Germline loops: CDR1 MNHEY, CDR2 SVGAGI. V was pared by 0 bases and J by 6 bases, with 7 bases between. This CDR3 region has 13 residues. CDR3 loop: CASSYSAGDTQYF. In DNA form, the CDR3 reads TGTGCCAGCAGTTACTCCGCAGGGGATACGCAGTATTTT.

This chain connects TRBV27 to TRBJ2-2; D is perhaps TRBD1 or TRBD2 (6 bases each). Germline CDR1 reads MNHEY; CDR2 reads SMNVEV (reference sequence). With 2 bases removed from V and 6 bases from J, the gap between germline ends came to 10 bases. The CDR3 consists of 14 residues. The CDR3 coding sequence is TGTGCCAGCAGTTTACTCGGGGGCCCCGGGGAGCTGTTTTTT. Protein sequence: CASSLLGGPGELFF.

V is TRBV15 and J is TRBJ2-1; 8 bases map to TRBD2. CDR1 and CDR2 from the germline V gene are LNHNV and YYDKDF (reference sequence). This CDR3 is 14 amino acids long. V shed 5 bases and J 7 bases; nucleotides not matched to a gene: 7. CDR3 residues: CATSGAGDGNEQFF. The CDR3 DNA is TGTGCCACCAGCGGAGCGGGAGATGGAAATGAGCAGTTCTTC.

A word on this clone: This same CDR3 is encoded by further DNA sequences in the sample. The rearrangement links TRBV6-5 to TRBJ2-7; 7 bases map to TRBD1. The CDR3 contains 14 residues. CDR1 and CDR2 from the germline V gene are MNHEY and SVGAGI. V lost 2 bases, J lost 2 bases, and 3 bases stayed unmatched. The CDR3 sequence: CASSYAQGAYEQYF. The CDR3 DNA follows: TGTGCCAGCAGTTACGCCCAGGGGGCCTACGAGCAGTACTTC.

This clone appeared a single time. The V gene is TRBV28, the J gene TRBJ1-1; D call uncertain. Trimming shortened V by 8 bases and J by 0 bases, and 7 bases separated the two germline ends. Germline V lookup: CDR1 MDHEN, CDR2 SYDVKM. This CDR3 has 12 residues. The CDR3 protein is CASGELNTEAFF. The CDR3 DNA reads TGTGCCAGCGGGGAACTGAACACTGAAGCTTTCTTT.

This chain joins TRBV4-1 and TRBJ1-2, with D perhaps TRBD1 (6 bases). The CDR3 extends over 13 amino acids. Germline CDR1 and CDR2: MGHRA and YSYEKL. Trimming cost V 2 bases and J 8 bases, with 12 bases left between them. The CDR3 is CASSQTPGDGYTF. CDR3 bases: TGCGCCAGCAGCCAAACCCCAGGGGACGGCTACACCTTC.

The chain recombines TRBV2 with TRBJ2-7, with a tentative D call TRBD2 (5 bases). Germline assignment: CDR1 SNHLY and CDR2 FYNNEI. V lost 1 base to trimming and J lost 0 bases, with 10 bases between them. The CDR3 consists of 15 residues. CDR3 coding DNA: TGTGCCAGCAGTGAAGTACCGGGAAGCTCCTACGAGCAGTACTTC. Encoded protein: CASSEVPGSSYEQYF.

The chain combines TRBV29-1 with TRBJ2-7; D is undetermined. Germline CDR1 SQVTM, CDR2 ANQGSEA. Trimming pared 7 bases from V and 1 base from J, leaving 8 bases between. This CDR3 is built from 11 residues. CDR3 loop: CSAQISYEQYF. CDR3 nucleotides: TGCAGCGCCCAGATTTCCTACGAGCAGTACTTC.

The chain is built from TRBV7-8 and TRBJ2-1, with TRBD2 identical over 8 bases. CDR3 length: 15 amino acids. V lost 7 bases, J lost 7 bases, and 12 bases stayed unmatched. Germline-derived CDR1 and CDR2 are SGHVS and FQNEAQ. This CDR3 reads CASIIAGTKRNEQFF. CDR3 in DNA: TGTGCCAGCATAATAGCGGGAACCAAAAGGAATGAGCAGTTCTTC.

The chain is built from TRBV18 and TRBJ1-1; D possibly corresponds to TRBD1 (6 bases). Germline CDR1 is KGHSH and CDR2 is LQKENI. The CDR3 is made up of 17 amino acids. V lost 6 bases, J lost 0 bases, and 20 bases lay in between. The CDR3 region is CASSSVGTHEMNTEAFF. DNA for the CDR3: TGTGCCAGCTCGTCAGTCGGGACACACGAGATGAACACTGAAGCTTTCTTT.

The J gene is TRBJ1-1, the V gene TRBV2; D remains unclear. Between the trimmed V and J ends, which lost 4 bases and 1 base, there was a span of 10 bases. The CDR3 loop spans 14 amino acids. Germline V gene lookup returns CDR1 SNHLY and CDR2 FYNNEI. CDR3 nucleotides: TGTGCCAGCAGTGTGGAAGCGGGGAACACTGAAGCTTTCTTT. This translates into CASSVEAGNTEAFF.

The gene calls are TRBV16 and TRBJ2-1; a possible D gene is TRBD2 (6 bases). The CDR3 runs 15 residues. Deletions cut 0 bases from V and 6 bases from J, with 12 bases between. Germline V gene sequence: CDR1 KGHSY, CDR2 FQNENV. CDR3 sequence (DNA): TGTGCCAGCAGCCAATCCTCGGGAGTAGGCAATGAGCAGTTCTTC. The encoded protein is CASSQSSGVGNEQFF.

The V call is TRBV2, the J call TRBJ2-5; TRBD1 matches 7 bases. The germline CDR1 and CDR2 sequences are SNHLY and FYNNEI. This CDR3 spans 15 amino acids. V gave up 3 bases and J gave up 5 bases; unmatched junction bases: 9. CDR3 sequence: CASSEGQWASETQYF. The CDR3 DNA follows: TGTGCCAGCAGTGAGGGACAGTGGGCTTCGGAGACCCAGTACTTC.

The DNA of the CDR3 is TGTGCCAGTAGTAAACAGGAGTACACTGAAGCTTTCTTT. Its protein product is CASSKQEYTEAFF. The V call is TRBV19, the J call TRBJ1-1; possible D gene TRBD1, 5 bases. Trimming took off 4 bases at V and 3 bases at J, with 9 bases between the two ends. The CDR3 covers 13 residues. In germline, CDR1 is LNHDA, CDR2 SQIVND (reference sequence).

The chain joins TRBV7-8 to TRBJ1-5; D remains unclear. This CDR3 comprises 12 residues. The germline CDR1 and CDR2 sequences are SGHVS and FQNEAQ. The V end was cut by 4 bases, the J end by 3 bases, with 4 bases between. Here the CDR3 DNA reads TGTGCCAGCAGCTCCGTCAATCAGCCCCAGCATTTT. This codes for CASSSVNQPQHF.

V usage is TRBV6-6 and J usage is TRBJ2-5; D unresolved. Germline V gene data show CDR1 as MNHNY and CDR2 as SVGAGI (reference sequence). Trimming left V 0 bases short and J 2 bases short, with 4 bases between. CDR3 length equals 13 residues. The CDR3: CASSYSVQETQYF. CDR3 sequence (DNA): TGTGCCAGCAGTTACTCGGTACAAGAGACCCAGTACTTC.

V and J are TRBV28 and TRBJ2-3, with D uncertain. This CDR3 has 13 amino acids. Trimming pared 5 bases from V and 5 bases from J, leaving 11 bases between. From germline, CDR1 is MDHEN and CDR2 SYDVKM. CDR3 in amino acids: CASSRLLEDTQYF. CDR3 nucleotides: TGTGCCAGCAGTCGGCTATTGGAAGATACGCAGTATTTT.

Details on this clone: Within the sample, other DNA sequences also encode this same CDR3. Here the CDR3 DNA reads TGTGCCAGCAGCCAAGGGGGCAGCTACGAGCAGTACTTC. It encodes CASSQGGSYEQYF. V gene TRBV4-2 combines with J gene TRBJ2-7; TRBD1 might be the D (5 bases). The CDR3 has 13 amino acids. Between the trimmed V and J ends, which lost 1 base and 3 bases, there was a span of 7 bases. Germline lookup yields CDR1 LGHNA and CDR2 YNFKEQ.

CDR3 bases: TGTGCCAGCAGTGCCGCTCCTACGTACAATGAGCAGTTCTTC. This sequence encodes CASSAAPTYNEQFF. J is TRBJ2-1 and V is TRBV28; D ambiguous. CDR1 is MDHEN and CDR2 is SYDVKM in the germline V gene. V was shortened by 5 bases and J by 4 bases, with 12 bases between the two germline ends. This CDR3 contains 14 residues.

This chain connects TRBV29-1 to TRBJ2-3; the match to TRBD2 covers 7 bases. CDR3 size: 14 residues. V lost 6 bases, J lost 4 bases, and 10 bases stayed unmatched. Germline CDR1 SQVTM, CDR2 ANQGSEA. The CDR3 nucleotides read TGCAGCGTAGAATTGGGGGAGGGCGCAGATACGCAGTATTTT. It codes for CSVELGEGADTQYF.